The TCR beta chain under discussion was sequenced for a study of T cells in localized non-small cell lung cancer (dated by TCRdb to about 2020). Concerning the study at large: Comparing tumors with uninvolved tumor-adjacent lungs, the study looked at the T cell repertoires of 220 or so patients with early-stage NSCLC. All 220 or so NSCLC patients in the cohort were treatment-naive and had localized lung tumors that were resected. A mean age of 66.3 years was recorded for the NSCLC patients, of whom 129 were male and 107 were female.

Summary of the overall study and its limitations: The highest T cell clonality was observed in uninvolved tumor-adjacent lung, where clonality exceeded that of tumor, suggesting that antigenic responses were more focused in uninvolved tumor-adjacent lung. Since the design was exploratory, TCR variables were selected using unadjusted p-values with no false-discovery rate correction. Multi-region tumor sequencing was not performed, so intratumor heterogeneity could not be excluded. Longer overall survival was associated with higher blood T cell density, whereas shorter survival was associated with higher adjacent-lung clonality. A median of around 57 of the top 100 tumor clones turned up in the paired uninvolved adjacent lung, and 25 to 30 of those clones also ranked among the top 100 of that same adjacent lung.

A remark on this clone: No cognate antigen has been identified for it. No base quality values were provided; no much bigger clone lies one nucleotide off.

At diagnosis, tumor, uninvolved tumor-adjacent lung and peripheral blood were collected and then preserved as a mix of FFPE and fresh-frozen material. For TCR repertoire profiling, blood samples were analyzed as peripheral blood mononuclear cells. The CDR3, from cysteine to phenylalanine, totals 15 residues. The DNA shown is the 45-base CDR3, in frame from base 1. At the junction V is shortened by 6 bases and J by 3 bases, with 19 bases in between. Sequences SGHKS (CDR1) and YYEKEE (CDR2) are obtained from the germline V gene (reference sequence). TCR beta CDR3 regions were sequenced from DNA using the immunoSEQ Assay. The study's processing was this. T cell density was computed as TCR beta template counts normalized to usable DNA estimated by amplifying housekeeping genes. Richness was estimated using the preseqR package, with extrapolation to 400,000 templates for PBMC samples and to 120,000 templates for tissue samples. Clonality was defined by subtracting Pielou's evenness from one. To identify tissue-enriched TCRs, differential abundance testing was run on productive amino-acid clonotypes with a minimum total count of 5 and an alpha of 0.1. The Jaccard Index and the Morisita Overlap Index were used to quantify repertoire overlap between compartments. GLIPH clustered TCR beta CDR3s with public tetramer-defined viral CDR3s; viral motifs required at least three viral sequences plus V-gene enrichment. Here the immuneACCESS table is served through TCRdb, limited to in-frame sequences with V and J called. Missing clones are a known gap in these copies; in checked studies unresolved V genes cover under half, and the rest lacks a known reason. That table supplies the V and J calls and clone size; D and trimming were determined from the DNA. In all, the sample holds about 59,000 clones, and 90% to 95% of those were seen once. 20% of the sample belongs to the ten largest clones.

The material sequenced was peripheral blood, taken before any cancer treatment. The TCR originated in a man between 35 and 75 years old with stage I lung adenocarcinoma. Rearrangement joined TRBV5-5 to TRBJ2-7, and TRBD1 may be the D gene, going by 6 matching bases. CDR3 reads: CASTDEDSPFYEQYF. The nucleotide sequence is TGTGCCAGCACCGACGAGGACAGCCCTTTCTACGAGCAGTACTTC.